This T cell receptor (beta chain) was captured by sequencing in a study of radiotherapy plus CTLA-4 blockade in lung cancer. On the study more broadly: Objective responses arose in over 15% of patients, and approximately 31% experienced disease control. General observations from the study: Early clone dynamics of blood T cells, plus interferon-beta, reportedly predicted response best.

Patients in the study, people with chemo-refractory metastatic non-small-cell lung cancer, received focal radiation plus ipilimumab CTLA-4 blockade. Worth noting for this clone: Its antigen is not known.

Assay: immunoSEQ multiplex PCR; the TCRdb copy retains only in-frame clones and omits some. The sample gives 35,000 to 50,000 clones, roughly 73% of which show up once; 3.5% is in the top ten. V was clipped by 2 bases and J by 4 bases; unmatched bases: 14. Germline-derived CDR1 and CDR2 are SEHNR and FQNEAQ (reference sequence). CDR3 length: 18 residues. Specimen: peripheral blood, collected from a patient treated with radiotherapy plus ipilimumab. The J gene is TRBJ2-3, the V gene TRBV7-9, with 8 bases fitting TRBD2. This TCR was sampled from a human donor with non-small cell lung cancer who had a complete response to radiotherapy plus ipilimumab. DNA for the CDR3: TGTGCCAGCAGCTTATCTGAGGGGCGGGGGGCCCGGGCAGATACGCAGTATTTT. Protein sequence: CASSLSEGRGARADTQYF.